One sample yielded the 9 T cell receptor beta chains listed below, sequenced in a study of blood T cell repertoires in COVID-19. Sequenced by immunoSEQ multiplex PCR; TCRdb stores in-frame clones only, minus some. The sample has around 250,000 clones; 80% to 85% are singletons. Sequenced input: PBMCs or T cells enriched from blood (not recorded which). The receptors originated from a man in his fifties who had recovered from COVID-19.

This sequence joins TRBV5-6 and TRBJ1-6; D may be TRBD1 (6 bases). The CDR3 has 14 amino acids. The germline V gene has CDR1 SGHDT and CDR2 YYEEEE. Trimming removed 0 bases at V and 7 bases at J, with 8 bases between. This CDR3 reads CASSLDRANSPLHF. For the CDR3, the DNA is TGTGCCAGCAGCTTGGACAGGGCAAATTCACCCCTCCACTTT.

This clone showed up just a few times. This CDR3 is also generated by other DNA sequences in the sample. This chain links TRBV5-1 with TRBJ1-1, with 7 bases aligning to TRBD1. The CDR3 is 15 residues long. CDR1 and CDR2 from the germline V gene are SGHRS and YFSETQ. With 4 bases clipped from V and 1 base from J, the junction kept 7 bases outside the gene matches. The CDR3 region is CASSLRTGANTEAFF. The CDR3 DNA follows: TGCGCCAGCAGCCTTCGGACAGGAGCGAACACTGAAGCTTTCTTT.

This clone was found a few times. The chain combines TRBV3-1 (or the pseudogene TRBV3-2) with TRBJ2-7, with D possibly matching TRBD2 (5 bases). This CDR3 comprises 15 residues. CDR1 is LGHDT, CDR2 YNNKEL, per germline (reference sequence). The V gene lost 4 bases and the J gene lost 7 bases, with 20 bases spanning the gap. The CDR3 loop is CASSPLSSFGDEQYF. CDR3 DNA: TGTGCCAGCAGCCCCCTTAGTAGCTTCGGGGATGAGCAGTACTTC.

V and J are TRBV2 and TRBJ2-7; D is unresolved. CDR1 is SNHLY, CDR2 FYNNEI, per germline. This CDR3 contains 14 residues. With 8 bases removed from V and 2 bases from J, the gap between germline ends came to 16 bases. This CDR3 reads CASLRTGEPYEQYF. CDR3 nucleotide sequence: TGTGCCAGCCTTCGCACTGGTGAGCCCTACGAGCAGTACTTC.

In DNA form, the CDR3 reads TGTGCCAGCAGCTTCGACTTTGCCGGGGAGCTGTTTTTT. Translated: CASSFDFAGELFF. This chain connects TRBV5-5 to TRBJ2-2; D not resolved. CDR1 and CDR2 (germline): SGHKS, YYEKEE (reference sequence). The V gene lost 2 bases and the J gene lost 6 bases, with 8 bases spanning the gap. The CDR3 extends over 13 amino acids.

The genes are TRBV6-6 and TRBJ2-5; 9 nucleotides match TRBD1. Germline CDR1 and CDR2: MNHNY and SVGAGI (reference sequence). The V segment lost 5 bases and the J segment 6 bases; nucleotides outside the gene matches: 16. This CDR3 region has 17 residues. Here the CDR3 reads CASSPSTGTGIKQTQYF. The CDR3 DNA sequence: TGTGCCAGCAGTCCATCCACCGGGACAGGGATTAAACAGACCCAGTACTTC.

The chain combines TRBV20-1 with TRBJ2-7; TRBD1 is a possible D gene (6 bases). CDR3 length: 11 amino acids. Trimming left V 3 bases short and J 4 bases short, with 7 bases between. Germline loops: CDR1 DFQATT, CDR2 SNEGSKA (reference sequence). In DNA, the CDR3 is TGCAGTGCTAGGGGACAATACGAGCAGTACTTC. Translation gives CSARGQYEQYF.

J is TRBJ2-2 and V is TRBV7-2; 12 bases agree with TRBD2. Germline V lookup: CDR1 SGHTA, CDR2 FQGNSA. Trimming removed 2 bases from V and 7 bases from J; junction bases left unmatched: 11. The CDR3 is 18 residues long. CDR3 sequence reads: CASSLMASGRARFGELFF. The CDR3, as DNA: TGTGCCAGCAGCTTAATGGCTAGCGGGAGGGCCCGGTTCGGGGAGCTGTTTTTT. The full variable domain, with the rest looked up from reference TRBV7-2 and TRBJ2-2, is GAGVSQSPSNKVTEKGKDVELRCDPISGHTALYWYRQSLGQGLEFLIYFQGNSAPDKSGLPSDRFSAERTGGSVSTLTIQRTQQEDSAVYLCASSLMASGRARFGELFFGEGSRLTVL.

This chain uses TRBV5-1 with TRBJ1-2; 9 bases line up with TRBD1. V shed 4 bases, J shed 8 bases, and the junction held 9 bases outside the gene matches. Per the germline V gene, CDR1 is SGHRS and CDR2 is YFSETQ. This CDR3 contains 14 residues. As DNA, the CDR3 is TGCGCCAGCAGCCCCGAGGGGACAGGGACGGGCTACACCTTC. It is translated as CASSPEGTGTGYTF.